Presented here are 11 T cell receptor beta chains from one specimen sequenced in a study of blood T cells in healthy people across ages. The authors ran a second PCR of about 7 to 12 cycles using a sample-barcoded 5' primer and a J-beta primer mix. One entry per CDR3 protein results from TCRdb running MiXCR on the 5' RACE reads. This table has roughly 1.4 million distinct CDR3 sequences, around 59% appearing once. Sequencing was carried out using blood. These receptors all come from a man aged 18 to 35 in good health.

This chain links TRBV29-1 with TRBJ1-2; perhaps TRBD1 as D (5 bases). Germline lookup yields CDR1 SQVTM and CDR2 ANQGSEA. The V gene lost 6 bases and the J gene lost 7 bases, with 15 bases spanning the gap. The CDR3 contains 12 residues. CDR3 DNA sequence: TGCAGCGTGGCTCAGGGTGGGTTTGGCTACACCTTC. Translation gives CSVAQGGFGYTF.

The chain is built from TRBV6-6 and TRBJ2-7; TRBD1 aligns across 7 bases. Germline CDR1 reads MNHNY; CDR2 reads SVGAGI (reference sequence). Germline trimming cut 6 bases from V and 0 bases from J; bases unmatched to any gene: 8. This CDR3 has 15 residues. CDR3 sequence (DNA): TGTGCCAGCAGAAAATATCGGGACAGCTCCTACGAGCAGTACTTC. Translated: CASRKYRDSSYEQYF.

In this sample, this clonotype turned up a few times. The CDR3 sequence is CASSQGAGYQETQYF. The CDR3 coding sequence is TGCGCCAGCAGCCAAGGGGCGGGGTACCAAGAGACCCAGTACTTC. The chain is built from TRBV4-1 and TRBJ2-5, with D maybe TRBD2 (6 bases). Germline-derived CDR1 and CDR2 are MGHRA and YSYEKL. The CDR3 is 15 amino acids. The V gene lost 1 base and the J gene lost 0 bases, with 9 bases spanning the gap.

CDR3 nucleotide sequence: TGTGCCAGCAGGCTGGACAGGAATCTCTACGAGCAGTACTTC. Its protein is CASRLDRNLYEQYF. The chain employs TRBV2 and TRBJ2-7; 7 nucleotides line up with TRBD1. The V gene end was trimmed by 6 bases and the J gene end by 3 bases; junction bases not matched to a gene: 8. CDR3 size: 14 residues. Germline values: CDR1 SNHLY, CDR2 FYNNEI.

The chain combines TRBV4-1 with TRBJ2-2, with D possibly called TRBD1 or TRBD2 (5 bases each). Trimming shortened V by 1 base and J by 3 bases, and 12 bases separated the two germline ends. Per the germline V gene, CDR1 is MGHRA and CDR2 is YSYEKL. The CDR3 spans 16 residues. The CDR3 region has the DNA TGCGCCAGCAGCCAAGTGGGGGTAACAGACACCGGGGAGCTGTTTTTT. This codes for CASSQVGVTDTGELFF.

J is TRBJ1-2 and V is TRBV10-3, with D tentatively TRBD1 (6 bases). V was clipped by 6 bases and J by 5 bases, with 13 bases between them. This CDR3 is built from 13 residues. Germline assignment: CDR1 ENHRY and CDR2 SYGVKD. The CDR3, as DNA: TGTGCCATCAGAGGGACAAGGGTATATGGCTACACCTTC. Its protein product is CAIRGTRVYGYTF.

J is TRBJ1-5 and V is TRBV4-1; no firm D call. Trimming left V 0 bases short and J 4 bases short, with 7 bases between. Germline-derived CDR1 and CDR2 are MGHRA and YSYEKL. This CDR3 is built from 14 residues. The CDR3 DNA reads as TGCGCCAGCAGCCAAGATAACAGAAATCAGCCCCAGCATTTT. Protein sequence: CASSQDNRNQPQHF.

The chain has TRBV13 and TRBJ2-7; TRBD1 agrees at 7 bases. V shed 5 bases and J 4 bases; nucleotides not matched to a gene: 11. The germline CDR1 and CDR2 sequences are PRHDT and FYEKMQ (reference sequence). This CDR3 spans 15 amino acids. The CDR3 nucleotides read TGTGCCAGCAGCGGGGACAGTCAAGGATCTTACGAGCAGTACTTC. It yields the protein CASSGDSQGSYEQYF.

V gene TRBV6-5 combines with J gene TRBJ2-5; maybe TRBD1 (5 bases). The CDR3 length is 13 residues. Trimming removed 7 bases from V and 1 base from J, with 10 bases in between. Germline lookup yields CDR1 MNHEY and CDR2 SVGAGI. CDR3 in DNA: TGTGCCAGCACCGACAGCCTCCAAGAGACCCAGTACTTC. It encodes CASTDSLQETQYF.

The chain has TRBV10-3 and TRBJ2-1, with D hard to call. V lost 5 bases and J 4 bases, leaving 18 bases between the germline ends. CDR1 is ENHRY, CDR2 SYGVKD, per germline. The CDR3 length is 16 residues. CDR3 in amino acids: CAISPKGADTYNEQFF. Here the CDR3 DNA reads TGTGCCATCAGTCCCAAAGGAGCCGACACATACAATGAGCAGTTCTTC.

This clonotype was seen only a few times. The rearrangement uses TRBV20-1 and TRBJ2-1; 9 bases align to TRBD2. With 1 base clipped from V and 4 bases from J, the junction kept 5 bases outside the gene matches. This CDR3 contains 15 residues. Germline assignment: CDR1 DFQATT and CDR2 SNEGSKA (reference sequence). CDR3 loop: CSARVETSGYNEQFF. CDR3 coding DNA: TGCAGTGCTAGAGTAGAGACTAGCGGATACAATGAGCAGTTCTTC.